The 14 T cell receptor beta chains below were found in one sample sequenced in a study of identical twins. One entry per CDR3 protein, called by TCRdb with MiXCR from the 5' RACE reads. The sample holds about 100,000 distinct CDR3 sequences, less than 6.5% seen once. The specimen was memory T cells sorted from blood. The receptors were gathered from a woman aged 50 to 60 in good health.

At least ten counts were recorded for this clonotype. Mismatch with germline at one junction end may stem from a read error. CDR3 sequence (DNA): TGTGCCAGCAGTTTAGGAGAGAACACTGAAGCTTTCTTT. As protein: CASSLGENTEAFF. This chain links TRBV5-1 with TRBJ1-1; D not resolved. The CDR3 runs 13 residues. The germline V gene has CDR1 SGHRS and CDR2 YFSETQ.

This clonotype was detected ten times or more. The chain has TRBV12-3 or TRBV12-4 and TRBJ2-7, with D perhaps TRBD1 (5 bases). V gave up 5 bases and J gave up 0 bases, with 11 bases separating them. This CDR3 is 14 amino acids long. The DNA for the CDR3 is TGTGCCAGCAGTCTTACAGGTCCCTCCTACGAGCAGTACTTC. Amino acid sequence: CASSLTGPSYEQYF.

This clonotype was counted ten times or more. The chain couples TRBV10-3 to TRBJ1-1; D is unclear. The CDR3 runs to 13 residues. Between the trimmed V and J ends, which lost 10 bases and 3 bases, there was a span of 15 bases. Per germline, CDR1 ENHRY and CDR2 SYGVKD. The CDR3 region is CATSGIRDTEAFF. The CDR3 nucleotides read TGTGCCACCTCGGGCATCCGGGACACTGAAGCTTTCTTT.

This clonotype was counted only a few times. The chain links TRBV24-1 to TRBJ2-3, with 8 bases that match TRBD2. V gave up 0 bases and J gave up 4 bases; unmatched junction bases: 8. This CDR3 contains 17 residues. Germline assignment: CDR1 KGHDR and CDR2 SFDVKD. CDR3 in DNA: TGTGCCACCAGTGATTTGGGAAAGCGGGAGAAGGCAGATACGCAGTATTTT. Translation gives CATSDLGKREKADTQYF.

The table lists this clonotype with many counts. The chain is built from TRBV5-1 and TRBJ2-7, with 8 bases lining up with TRBD1. Germline trimming cut 0 bases from V and 3 bases from J; bases unmatched to any gene: 2. The CDR3 contains 14 residues. Germline V CDR1 and CDR2: SGHRS, YFSETQ. Here the CDR3 DNA reads TGCGCCAGCAGCTTGGACAGGGGGAACTACGAGCAGTACTTC. Its protein is CASSLDRGNYEQYF.

The table lists this clonotype with many counts. The chain links TRBV5-6 to TRBJ2-7; D call uncertain. Per the germline V gene, CDR1 is SGHDT and CDR2 is YYEEEE. The CDR3 has 15 amino acids. The V and J ends lost 2 bases and 3 bases respectively, with 15 bases between them. CDR3 sequence: CASSFAARVGYEQYF. The CDR3 bases are TGTGCCAGCAGCTTTGCAGCCCGGGTCGGCTACGAGCAGTACTTC.

Many counts were recorded for this clonotype. The chain links TRBV20-1 to TRBJ2-7; 8 bases are shared with TRBD1. The germline V gene has CDR1 DFQATT and CDR2 SNEGSKA (reference sequence). The CDR3 contains 14 residues. Trimming took 0 bases from V and 2 from J; bases not matched to a gene: 3. The CDR3 coding sequence is TGCAGTGCTAGAGATGGGACAGGACCCTACGAGCAGTACTTC. This encodes CSARDGTGPYEQYF.

Many counts were recorded for this clonotype. One end of the junction fails to match germline, which may point to a read error. The CDR3 nucleotides are TGTGCCGGCAGAGAACGTTCCGGGCCCCACGAGCAGCCCCAGCATTTT. It specifies CAGRERSGPHEQPQHF. The chain combines TRBV6-5 with TRBJ1-5; no clear D. This CDR3 region has 16 residues. Looked up from germline, CDR1 is MNHEY and CDR2 is SVGAGI.

There are many counts of this clonotype. The genes are TRBV29-1 and TRBJ2-1; 12 nucleotides match TRBD1. Germline trimming cut 6 bases from V and 0 bases from J; bases unmatched to any gene: 6. Germline V gives CDR1 SQVTM, CDR2 ANQGSEA. This CDR3 spans 16 amino acids. The CDR3 spells CSVAGQGALSYNEQFF. DNA of the CDR3: TGCAGCGTCGCGGGACAGGGGGCCCTCTCCTACAATGAGCAGTTCTTC.

This clonotype was counted many times. The chain couples TRBV5-4 to TRBJ2-7, with D unresolved. The V gene's germline CDR1 is SGHNT and CDR2 YYREEE (reference sequence). The V end lost 4 bases, the J end lost 5 bases, and 13 bases lay between the germline ends. The CDR3 consists of 13 residues. The CDR3 loop is CASSPPQANEQYF. The DNA for the CDR3 is TGTGCCAGCAGCCCACCCCAGGCAAACGAGCAGTACTTC.

This clonotype was detected only a few times. The V and J genes are TRBV2 and TRBJ2-1, with TRBD1 matching over 10 bases. The germline V gene encodes CDR1 SNHLY and CDR2 FYNNEI. The CDR3 has 14 residues. V lost 9 bases, J lost 4 bases, and 6 bases stayed unmatched. CDR3 sequence (DNA): TGTGCCAGTCTTGGACAGGGGGAGTACAATGAGCAGTTCTTC. Translating it yields CASLGQGEYNEQFF.

In its sample, this clonotype was seen many times. The chain employs TRBV7-3 and TRBJ1-1; D might be TRBD1 (5 bases). CDR3 length: 13 residues. The germline V gene encodes CDR1 SGHTA and CDR2 FQGTGA. Trimming shortened V by 5 bases and J by 0 bases, and 7 bases separated the two germline ends. CDR3 protein: CASSLTVNTEAFF. The CDR3 region has the DNA TGTGCCAGCAGCCTGACAGTGAACACTGAAGCTTTCTTT.

The sample holds many counts of this clonotype. The V and J genes are TRBV6-1 and TRBJ1-1; D is perhaps TRBD1 (5 bases). V shed 3 bases and J shed 3 bases, with 14 bases lying between them. CDR3 length: 15 residues. The germline V gene encodes CDR1 MNHNS and CDR2 SASEGT. CDR3 amino acids: CASSDGGGMYTEAFF. DNA of the CDR3: TGTGCCAGCAGTGACGGGGGAGGGATGTACACTGAAGCTTTCTTT.

This clonotype occurred many times. The chain uses TRBV7-8 and TRBJ2-3; TRBD1 matches at 10 bases. CDR1 SGHVS and CDR2 FQNEAQ come from the germline V gene. After removal of 1 base from V and 6 bases from J, the junction contained 4 bases not matched to a gene. This CDR3 contains 15 residues. The CDR3 DNA follows: TGTGCCAGCAGCTTAGGGGACAGGGGAGGTGATACGCAGTATTTT. Translating it yields CASSLGDRGGDTQYF.